This TCR beta chain was sequenced for a study of cytomegalovirus exposure and HLA in healthy donors. Vbeta (60) and Jbeta (13) primers were used in the PCR. The repertoire was sequenced with immunoSEQ multiplex PCR; TCRdb's copy has only in-frame clones and lacks some. In the table there are some 100,000 clones, 70% to 80% of which are singletons. CDR3 length: 17 residues. From germline, CDR1 is LNHDA and CDR2 SQIVND (reference sequence). Between the trimmed V and J ends, which lost 4 bases and 4 bases, there was a span of 20 bases. This chain joins TRBV19 and TRBJ2-4; D is possibly TRBD1 (6 bases). The receptor comes from a female donor in good health and CMV-seropositive. Specimen: PBMCs. The CDR3 bases are TGTGCCAGTAGTAGTCCATTACAGGGTACCCTTAAAAACATTCAGTACTTC. It specifies CASSSPLQGTLKNIQYF.